This T cell receptor beta chain was observed in a study of OX40 agonist ivuxolimab in advanced cancers. The CDR3 totals 17 residues. V was pared by 0 bases and J by 0 bases, with 7 bases of the junction left unmatched. Germline V gene data show CDR1 as PRHDT and CDR2 as FYEKMQ (reference sequence). Repertoires were generated with immunoSEQ multiplex PCR, while TCRdb's copy carries only in-frame clones and drops some. Of fewer than 80,000 clones in the sample, approximately 91% are singletons; the top ten hold 13% to 15%. The TCR was taken from an adult with an advanced solid tumor such as melanoma, head and neck, liver or kidney cancer. This sequence joins TRBV13 and TRBJ2-7; 8 bases map to TRBD1. The sequencing used CD4+ or CD8+ T cells sorted from blood, collected in a trial of the OX40 agonist ivuxolimab. CDR3 DNA sequence: TGTGCCAGCAGCTTAGGACAGGGGGGAAGTCCCTCCTACGAGCAGTACTTC. This encodes CASSLGQGGSPSYEQYF. The whole variable domain, remainder taken from reference TRBV13 and TRBJ2-7, is AAGVIQSPRHLIKEKRETATLKCYPIPRHDTVYWYQQGPGQDPQFLISFYEKMQSDKGSIPDRFSAQQFSDYHSELNMSSLELGDSALYFCASSLGQGGSPSYEQYFGPGTRLTVT.